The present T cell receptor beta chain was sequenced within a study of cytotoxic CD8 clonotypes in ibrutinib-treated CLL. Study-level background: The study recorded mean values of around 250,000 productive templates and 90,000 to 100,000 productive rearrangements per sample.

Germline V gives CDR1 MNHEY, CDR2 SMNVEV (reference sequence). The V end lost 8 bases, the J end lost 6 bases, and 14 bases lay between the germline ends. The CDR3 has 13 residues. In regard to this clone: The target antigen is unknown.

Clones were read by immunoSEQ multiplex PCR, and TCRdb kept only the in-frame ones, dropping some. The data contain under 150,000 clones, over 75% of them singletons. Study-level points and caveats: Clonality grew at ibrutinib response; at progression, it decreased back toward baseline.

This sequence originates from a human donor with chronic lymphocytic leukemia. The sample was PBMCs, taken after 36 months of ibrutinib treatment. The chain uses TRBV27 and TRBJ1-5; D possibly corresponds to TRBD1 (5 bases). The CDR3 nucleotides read TGTGCCAGCGCGGGGCCTGGAAGTCAGCCCCAGCATTTT. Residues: CASAGPGSQPQHF.